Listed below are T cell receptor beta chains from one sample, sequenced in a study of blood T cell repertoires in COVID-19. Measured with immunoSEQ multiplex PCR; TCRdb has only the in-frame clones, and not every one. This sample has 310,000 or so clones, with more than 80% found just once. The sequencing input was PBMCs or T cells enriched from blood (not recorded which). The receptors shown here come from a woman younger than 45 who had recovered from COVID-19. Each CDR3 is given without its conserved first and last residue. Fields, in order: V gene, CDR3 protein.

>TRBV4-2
ASSQEGRGYTGELF
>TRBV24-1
ATSDAQGSTGELF
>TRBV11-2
ASSLDQGGYEQY
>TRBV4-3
ASSQGRTNTDTQY
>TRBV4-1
ASSQDSGSDYNEQF
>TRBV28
ASTLPRVQPQH
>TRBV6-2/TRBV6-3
ASSYSATTGEAF
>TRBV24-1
ATSDPRSTRGANTGELF
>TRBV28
ASNPTGLNTEAF
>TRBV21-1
ASSPTPSGRWNEQF
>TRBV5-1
ASSSSWVAETQY
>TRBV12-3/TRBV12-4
ASTNTDTQY
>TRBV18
ASSPYDTSYEQY
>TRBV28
ASSTKETSPLRSYNEQF